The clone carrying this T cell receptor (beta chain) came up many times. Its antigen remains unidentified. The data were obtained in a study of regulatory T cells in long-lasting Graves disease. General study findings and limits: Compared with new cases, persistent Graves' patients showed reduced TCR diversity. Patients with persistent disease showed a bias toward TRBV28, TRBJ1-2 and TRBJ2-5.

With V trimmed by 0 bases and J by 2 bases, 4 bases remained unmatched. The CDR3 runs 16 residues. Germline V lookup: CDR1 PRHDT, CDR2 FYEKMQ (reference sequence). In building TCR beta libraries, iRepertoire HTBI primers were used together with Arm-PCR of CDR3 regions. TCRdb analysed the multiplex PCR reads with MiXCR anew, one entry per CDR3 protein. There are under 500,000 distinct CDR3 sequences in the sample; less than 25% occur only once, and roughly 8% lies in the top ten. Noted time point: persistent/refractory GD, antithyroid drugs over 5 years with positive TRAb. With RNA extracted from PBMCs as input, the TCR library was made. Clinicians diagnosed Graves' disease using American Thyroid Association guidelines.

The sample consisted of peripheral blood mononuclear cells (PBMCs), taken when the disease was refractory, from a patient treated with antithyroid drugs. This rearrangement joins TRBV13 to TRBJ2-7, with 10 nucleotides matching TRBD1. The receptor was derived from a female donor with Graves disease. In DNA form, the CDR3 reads TGTGCCAGCAGCTTAGGATCGGGGACAGGGGCCTACGAGCAGTACTTC. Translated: CASSLGSGTGAYEQYF.